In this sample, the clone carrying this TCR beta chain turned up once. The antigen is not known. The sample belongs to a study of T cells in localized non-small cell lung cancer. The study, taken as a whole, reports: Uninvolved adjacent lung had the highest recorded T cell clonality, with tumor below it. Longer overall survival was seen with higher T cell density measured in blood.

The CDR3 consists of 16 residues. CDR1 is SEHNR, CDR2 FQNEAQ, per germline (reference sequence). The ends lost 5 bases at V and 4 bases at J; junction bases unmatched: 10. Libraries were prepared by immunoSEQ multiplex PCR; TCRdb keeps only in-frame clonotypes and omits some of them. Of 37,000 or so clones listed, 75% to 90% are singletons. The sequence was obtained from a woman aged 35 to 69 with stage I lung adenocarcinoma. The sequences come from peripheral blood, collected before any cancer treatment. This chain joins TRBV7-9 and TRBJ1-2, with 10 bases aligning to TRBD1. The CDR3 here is CASSPGQGRESYGYTF. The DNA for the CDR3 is TGTGCCAGCAGCCCGGGACAGGGGCGAGAATCCTATGGCTACACCTTC.